The 25 T cell receptor beta chains listed next were all sequenced from one sample in a study of human T cells and chemical hapten exposure. Time point defined: patch test 1, 2 weeks after DPC sensitization. The sample's treatment: therapeutic diphenylcyclopropenone sensitization with weekly scalp DPC. TCRdb ran MiXCR on the RACE reads and lists one entry per CDR3 protein. The table includes approximately 340,000 distinct CDR3 sequences, roughly 6.9% detected once. The sample was whole blood, taken in connection with sensitization to the hapten diphenylcyclopropenone (DPC). The receptors originated from a woman aged 18-29 years with alopecia areata. Some clones in this sample may be carry-over from other donors' samples.

This clonotype was seen repeatedly, ten times or more. The chain joins TRBV3-1 to TRBJ2-3; tentatively, D is TRBD1 (5 bases). Trimming removed 2 bases at V and 5 bases at J, with 11 bases between. Per germline, CDR1 LGHDT and CDR2 YNNKEL (reference sequence). The CDR3 runs to 14 residues. The CDR3 here is CASSQRTTGDTQYF. The CDR3 DNA reads TGTGCCAGCAGCCAACGGACAACAGGAGATACGCAGTATTTT.

This clonotype was detected many times. This CDR3 reads CASSDSRDEQFF. DNA for the CDR3: TGTGCCAGCAGTGACTCGAGGGATGAGCAGTTCTTC. V gene TRBV6-4 combines with J gene TRBJ2-1, with TRBD2 as a possible D gene (5 bases). CDR1 and CDR2 from the germline V gene are MRHNA and SNTAGT. V was trimmed by 0 bases and J by 8 bases, leaving 5 bases between them. This CDR3 region has 12 residues.

This clonotype was recorded at least ten times. V gene TRBV6-6 combines with J gene TRBJ1-5, with no clear D. Germline lookup yields CDR1 MNHNY and CDR2 SVGAGI (reference sequence). Trimming shortened V by 0 bases and J by 0 bases, and 9 bases separated the two germline ends. The CDR3 is made up of 16 amino acids. The CDR3 protein is CASSYSAPYSNQPQHF. In DNA, the CDR3 is TGTGCCAGCAGTTACTCGGCCCCCTATAGCAATCAGCCCCAGCATTTT.

This clonotype was observed many times. The V and J genes are TRBV2 and TRBJ2-3; D ambiguous. The CDR3 is 14 residues long. The germline V gene encodes CDR1 SNHLY and CDR2 FYNNEI. The V end was cut by 5 bases, the J end by 0 bases, with 9 bases between. CDR3 loop: CASSSGSSTDTQYF. CDR3 nucleotide sequence: TGTGCCAGCAGTTCAGGCTCTAGCACAGATACGCAGTATTTT.

The rearrangement joins TRBV20-1 to TRBJ1-5; TRBD1 aligns across 9 bases. With 6 bases clipped from V and 5 bases from J, the junction kept 8 bases outside the gene matches. Germline lookup yields CDR1 DFQATT and CDR2 SNEGSKA (reference sequence). The CDR3 contains 14 residues. The CDR3 sequence is CSASGTGIDQPQHF. The CDR3 DNA is TGCAGTGCCTCCGGGACAGGGATAGATCAGCCCCAGCATTTT.

The genes are TRBV9 and TRBJ2-7; 7 bases match TRBD1. Trimming at V came to 1 base and at J to 4 bases, leaving 8 bases not matched to a gene. Per the germline V gene, CDR1 is SGDLS and CDR2 is YYNGEE. This CDR3 has 15 residues. CDR3 residues: CASSVSAGTVYEQYF. DNA of the CDR3: TGTGCCAGCAGCGTAAGTGCCGGGACAGTTTACGAGCAGTACTTC. Together with reference TRBV9 and TRBJ2-7, the CDR3 gives the full variable domain: DSGVTQTPKHLITATGQRVTLRCSPRSGDLSVYWYQQSLDQGLQFLIQYYNGEERAKGNILERFSAQQFPDLHSELNLSSLELGDSALYFCASSVSAGTVYEQYFGPGTRLTVT.

The rearrangement links TRBV7-3 to TRBJ2-2, with D possibly called TRBD1 or TRBD2 (5 bases each). Germline lookup yields CDR1 SGHTA and CDR2 FQGTGA. The CDR3 runs 15 residues. Between the trimmed V and J ends, which lost 5 bases and 3 bases, there was a span of 13 bases. CDR3 in amino acids: CASSPNRGDTGELFF. CDR3 coding DNA: TGTGCCAGCAGCCCGAATCGAGGGGACACCGGGGAGCTGTTTTTT.

There are a few counts of this clonotype. The chain has TRBV6-2 or TRBV6-3 and TRBJ2-1; D assignment may be TRBD1 or TRBD2 (5 bases each). The germline gives CDR1 MNHEY, CDR2 SVGEGT. There are 12 residues in the CDR3. Between the trimmed V and J ends, which lost 2 bases and 6 bases, there was a span of 5 bases. The CDR3 spells CASSYGGNEQFF. CDR3 coding DNA: TGTGCCAGCAGTTACGGGGGCAATGAGCAGTTCTTC.

The sample holds a few counts of this clonotype. V usage is TRBV6-2 or TRBV6-3 and J usage is TRBJ1-2; no firm D call. V lost 2 bases and J 0 bases, leaving 10 bases between the germline ends. The germline gives CDR1 MNHEY, CDR2 SVGEGT. CDR3 length equals 15 residues. The CDR3 loop is CASSYPGNSNYGYTF. CDR3 nucleotides: TGTGCCAGCAGTTACCCGGGAAATTCTAACTATGGCTACACCTTC.

This chain joins TRBV29-1 and TRBJ1-2; possible D gene TRBD1, 6 bases. V dropped 6 bases and J dropped 4 bases, with 18 bases sitting between them. Germline assignment: CDR1 SQVTM and CDR2 ANQGSEA. The CDR3 runs to 14 residues. CDR3 DNA: TGCAGCGTCGGGGCGGGGACAATCACCTATGGCTACACCTTC. This translates into CSVGAGTITYGYTF.

CDR3 sequence (DNA): TGTGCCAGCAGCGTGATGGACGGACTACCTCGGAATACGCAGTATTTT. Translating it yields CASSVMDGLPRNTQYF. This rearrangement joins TRBV9 to TRBJ2-3; a possible D gene is TRBD2 (6 bases). Germline CDR1 and CDR2: SGDLS and YYNGEE. Trimming removed 2 bases from V and 7 bases from J, with 20 bases in between. The CDR3 is 16 amino acids.

V and J are TRBV24-1 and TRBJ2-1; the D gene is possibly TRBD1 (5 bases). This CDR3 region has 15 residues. V was shortened by 2 bases and J by 4 bases, with 11 bases between the two germline ends. Germline-derived CDR1 and CDR2 are KGHDR and SFDVKD. Here the CDR3 reads CATSDSETDYNEQFF. CDR3 coding DNA: TGTGCCACCAGTGATTCAGAGACAGATTACAATGAGCAGTTCTTC.

The rearrangement joins TRBV7-9 to TRBJ2-7; 10 bases match TRBD1. J gave up 5 bases and V 3 bases, and 4 bases lay outside the gene matches. In germline, CDR1 is SEHNR, CDR2 FQNEAQ (reference sequence). This CDR3 is 14 amino acids long. CDR3 sequence: CASSFRQGANEQYF. The DNA of the CDR3 is TGTGCCAGCAGCTTTAGACAGGGGGCAAACGAGCAGTACTTC.

This clonotype was counted a few times. The V gene is TRBV5-1, the J gene TRBJ2-3; maybe TRBD2 (6 bases). The CDR3 extends over 16 amino acids. Germline assignment: CDR1 SGHRS and CDR2 YFSETQ. V lost 2 bases and J lost 0, with 13 bases in between. CDR3 region: CASSFAGGTSTDTQYF. CDR3 DNA: TGCGCCAGCAGCTTCGCAGGCGGGACTAGCACAGATACGCAGTATTTT.

The CDR3 sequence is CATSRGLAGDTQYF. CDR3 in DNA: TGTGCCACGAGCAGGGGACTAGCGGGGGATACGCAGTATTTT. V is TRBV6-4 and J is TRBJ2-3; 13 bases agree with TRBD2. J lost 6 bases, V lost 10 bases, and 7 bases had no gene match. The CDR3 loop spans 14 amino acids. Germline V gene data show CDR1 as MRHNA and CDR2 as SNTAGT.

This clonotype was counted many times. V gene TRBV3-1 combines with J gene TRBJ2-4; D perhaps matches TRBD2 (6 bases). V gave up 2 bases and J gave up 2 bases, with 13 bases separating them. Germline-derived CDR1 and CDR2 are LGHDT and YNNKEL (reference sequence). CDR3 size: 16 residues. The DNA for the CDR3 is TGTGCCAGCAGCCAACCGGGGGACGGCACCAAAAACATTCAGTACTTC. Translating it yields CASSQPGDGTKNIQYF.

The chain is built from TRBV7-2 and TRBJ1-5; weak D call: TRBD1 (5 bases). This CDR3 is 12 amino acids long. Deletions cut 3 bases from V and 8 bases from J, with 8 bases between. Germline V CDR1 and CDR2: SGHTA, FQGNSA. The CDR3 coding sequence is TGTGCCAGCAGCTTTTGGGACGAGCCCCAGCATTTT. It encodes CASSFWDEPQHF.

The chain links TRBV7-6 to TRBJ2-5; 9 nucleotides align to TRBD2. The CDR3 sequence is 15 residues long. Per germline, CDR1 SGHVS and CDR2 FNYEAQ. V lost 5 bases and J lost 3; bases outside the gene matches: 7. In DNA form, the CDR3 reads TGTGCCAGCAGCCCCGCGGGGGGGAGAGAAGAGACCCAGTACTTC. This codes for CASSPAGGREETQYF. The variable domain in full, completed from reference TRBV7-6 and TRBJ2-5, reads GAGVSQSPRYKVTKRGQDVALRCDPISGHVSLYWYRQALGQGPEFLTYFNYEAQQDKSGLPNDRFSAERPEGSISTLTIQRTEQRDSAMYRCASSPAGGREETQYFGPGTRLLVL.

This clonotype turned up a few times. The chain couples TRBV28 to TRBJ2-1, with D perhaps matching TRBD2 (5 bases). CDR1 is MDHEN and CDR2 is SYDVKM in the germline V gene. Trimming left V 2 bases short and J 4 bases short, with 9 bases between. There are 14 residues in the CDR3. The CDR3 region has the DNA TGTGCCAGCAGTTTAATTAGCGTATACAATGAGCAGTTCTTC. This codes for CASSLISVYNEQFF.

The rearrangement links TRBV3-1 to TRBJ2-3; 14 nucleotides align to TRBD2. Germline trimming cut 4 bases from V and 10 bases from J; bases unmatched to any gene: 7. The germline V gene encodes CDR1 LGHDT and CDR2 YNNKEL (reference sequence). The CDR3 totals 15 residues. The CDR3 nucleotides are TGTGCCAGCAGCCTCGGGACTAGCGGGGGAGCCGCGCAGTATTTT. It translates to CASSLGTSGGAAQYF.

This clonotype came up many times. V is TRBV2 and J is TRBJ1-5; TRBD1 might be the D (5 bases). The CDR3 is 14 residues long. The ends were cut back, 7 bases at V and 1 base at J, with 11 bases in the middle. Germline loops: CDR1 SNHLY, CDR2 FYNNEI. The CDR3 sequence is CASTGGSSNQPQHF. CDR3 in DNA: TGTGCCAGCACCGGGGGGTCGAGCAATCAGCCCCAGCATTTT.

This clonotype was counted between two and nine times. The rearrangement joins TRBV5-4 to TRBJ2-2, with D perhaps matching TRBD2 (6 bases). The CDR3 loop spans 16 amino acids. Trimming cost V 4 bases and J 6 bases, with 19 bases left between them. Per germline, CDR1 SGHNT and CDR2 YYREEE (reference sequence). Here the CDR3 DNA reads TGTGCCAGCAGCCAGGAGGGCTGGTCGCGGTCCGGGGAGCTGTTTTTT. Translation: CASSQEGWSRSGELFF.

This clonotype was observed many times. The V call is TRBV7-3, the J call TRBJ2-3; 9 nucleotides agree with TRBD2. Germline CDR1 is SGHTA and CDR2 is FQGTGA. J was trimmed by 0 bases and V by 5 bases; bases with no gene match: 3. The CDR3 has 15 amino acids. CDR3 in amino acids: CASSPTSGSTDTQYF. CDR3 nucleotides: TGTGCCAGCAGCCCGACTAGCGGAAGCACAGATACGCAGTATTTT.

This clonotype has a count of ten or more. The V and J genes are TRBV4-2 and TRBJ2-2; D unresolved. V was pared by 10 bases and J by 5 bases, with 14 bases between. Germline CDR1 and CDR2: LGHNA and YNFKEQ. This CDR3 contains 13 residues. The CDR3 here is CATPSEQTGELFF. The CDR3, as DNA: TGTGCCACCCCGTCTGAGCAGACCGGGGAGCTGTTTTTT.

This clonotype was recorded a few times. The CDR3 spells CASSLEGDKVSGNTIYF. The CDR3 DNA reads as TGTGCCAGCAGTTTAGAGGGGGACAAAGTCTCTGGAAACACCATATATTTT. The J gene is TRBJ1-3, the V gene TRBV12-3 or TRBV12-4; possible D gene TRBD1, 6 bases. This CDR3 contains 17 residues. V gave up 1 base and J gave up 0 bases, with 13 bases separating them.